These 15 T cell receptor beta chains share one sample of origin, sequenced in a study of OX40 agonist ivuxolimab in advanced cancers. Libraries were prepared by immunoSEQ multiplex PCR; TCRdb keeps only in-frame clonotypes and omits some of them. Among some 83,000 clones listed, less than 85% were seen once. Source: CD4+ or CD8+ T cells sorted from blood, taken in a trial of the OX40 agonist ivuxolimab. The receptor source for this set is an adult with an advanced solid tumor such as melanoma, head and neck, liver or kidney cancer.

The CDR3 DNA sequence: TGCGCCAGCAGCTGGCCCCGAGACGAGAGCTCCTACAATGAGCAGTTCTTC. The encoded protein is CASSWPRDESSYNEQFF. The V gene is TRBV5-1, the J gene TRBJ2-1, with D unclear. Trimming cost V 3 bases and J 0 bases, with 16 bases left between them. Germline CDR1 reads SGHRS; CDR2 reads YFSETQ. This CDR3 spans 17 amino acids.

The genes are TRBV6-4 and TRBJ1-2, with 10 bases aligning to TRBD1. Per germline, CDR1 MRHNA and CDR2 SNTAGT. J was trimmed by 6 bases and V by 5 bases; bases with no gene match: 6. This CDR3 spans 14 amino acids. The CDR3 DNA is TGTGCCAGCAGTTTAGGACAGGGGGGGAATGGCTACACCTTC. As protein: CASSLGQGGNGYTF.

The chain employs TRBV4-3 and TRBJ2-2, with TRBD2 matching over 7 bases. This CDR3 region has 15 residues. V lost 6 bases to trimming and J lost 6 bases; unmatched junction nucleotides: 10. Germline V gene data show CDR1 as LGHNA and CDR2 as YSLEER. The CDR3 DNA follows: TGCGCCAGCAGTCCTGTGACTAGCAGGGCCGGGGAGCTGTTTTTT. Translating gives CASSPVTSRAGELFF.

The gene calls are TRBV10-3 and TRBJ1-1; 12 positions agree with TRBD1. The V gene's germline CDR1 is ENHRY and CDR2 SYGVKD. V was clipped by 6 bases and J by 5 bases; unmatched bases: 13. CDR3 length: 17 residues. CDR3 sequence (DNA): TGTGCCATCAGGCCCGGGACAGGGGGCGCAAGGAATACTGAAGCTTTCTTT. Its protein product is CAIRPGTGGARNTEAFF.

This rearrangement joins TRBV5-1 to TRBJ1-2; D is unclear. The CDR3 has 14 residues. CDR1 and CDR2 (germline): SGHRS, YFSETQ. The V end lost 3 bases, the J end lost 1 base, and 10 bases lay between the germline ends. CDR3 region: CASSSPPLNYGYTF. CDR3 nucleotides: TGCGCCAGCAGCTCTCCCCCCCTTAACTATGGCTACACCTTC.

The chain uses TRBV2 and TRBJ2-6; D uncertain. The CDR3 is made up of 15 amino acids. Looked up from germline, CDR1 is SNHLY and CDR2 is FYNNEI. The V gene lost 4 bases and the J gene lost 0 bases, with 7 bases spanning the gap. CDR3 loop: CASSGRFSGANVLTF. CDR3 nucleotides: TGTGCCAGCAGTGGACGGTTCTCTGGGGCCAACGTCCTGACTTTC.

This clone occurred once. The V and J genes are TRBV6-5 and TRBJ2-1; TRBD1 agrees at 8 bases. The germline V gene has CDR1 MNHEY and CDR2 SVGAGI. V lost 6 bases and J lost 7; bases outside the gene matches: 5. The CDR3 sequence is 13 residues long. Written as DNA, the CDR3 is TGTGCCAGCAGCTACAGGGGGGAGAATGAGCAGTTCTTC. It yields the protein CASSYRGENEQFF.

The chain is built from TRBV18 and TRBJ2-5; 9 bases match TRBD2. The V segment lost 0 bases and the J segment 6 bases; nucleotides outside the gene matches: 11. The CDR3 consists of 17 residues. Germline-derived CDR1 and CDR2 are KGHSH and LQKENI. The CDR3 DNA sequence: TGTGCCAGCTCACCACCGTATTTGGTAGCGGGAGTAAAGACCCAGTACTTC. Translation: CASSPPYLVAGVKTQYF.

As concerns this clone: The sample has other DNA sequences that encode this CDR3 too. The CDR3 DNA follows: TGTGCCAGCAGTGAAGACTACTCCTACGAGCAGTACTTC. Protein product: CASSEDYSYEQYF. The rearrangement links TRBV2 to TRBJ2-7; D gene ambiguous. From germline, CDR1 is SNHLY and CDR2 FYNNEI. The CDR3 sequence is 13 residues long. Trimming shortened V by 1 base and J by 0 bases, and 4 bases separated the two germline ends.

The chain uses TRBV5-5 and TRBJ2-7, with a possible D match to TRBD2 (6 bases). CDR1 and CDR2 (germline): SGHKS, YYEKEE (reference sequence). The length of the CDR3 is 13 residues. Trimming took 3 bases from V and 8 from J, leaving 15 bases between them. The CDR3, as DNA: TGTGCCAGCAGCTCCAGCCGGGACTCTAAGCAGTACTTC. Protein product: CASSSSRDSKQYF.

CDR3 nucleotide sequence: TGTGCCAGCAGCTTCGGGCGGGTCGGGGAGCTGTTTTTT. Protein: CASSFGRVGELFF. The rearrangement uses TRBV13 and TRBJ2-2; the D gene is possibly TRBD2 (5 bases). V lost 3 bases to trimming and J lost 7 bases, with 9 bases between them. The germline V gene encodes CDR1 PRHDT and CDR2 FYEKMQ (reference sequence). The CDR3 has 13 amino acids.

This clone was recorded a few times. This rearrangement joins TRBV30 to TRBJ1-2; D is uncertain. In germline, CDR1 is GTSNPN, CDR2 SVGIG (reference sequence). The CDR3 totals 14 residues. The V and J ends lost 0 bases and 0 bases respectively, with 8 bases between them. CDR3: CAWSVMGANYGYTF. The CDR3 nucleotides read TGTGCCTGGAGTGTAATGGGAGCTAACTATGGCTACACCTTC.

V usage is TRBV14 and J usage is TRBJ2-1, with 12 bases identical to TRBD2. This CDR3 has 19 amino acids. Germline-derived CDR1 and CDR2 are SGHDN and FVKESK. The ends lost 0 bases at V and 0 bases at J; junction bases unmatched: 6. In nucleotides, the CDR3 is TGTGCCAGCAGCCAAGATTGGCGGACTAGCGGGGTCTCCTACAATGAGCAGTTCTTC. Translating gives CASSQDWRTSGVSYNEQFF.

The sample holds one count of this clone. V is TRBV11-3 and J is TRBJ2-1, with 8 nucleotides matching TRBD2. The CDR3 contains 17 residues. J gave up 3 bases and V 1 base, and 8 bases lay outside the gene matches. In germline, CDR1 is SGHNT, CDR2 YENEEA. The CDR3 sequence: CASSLGLGGAFYNEQFF. CDR3 bases: TGTGCCAGCAGCTTAGGCCTCGGGGGGGCCTTCTACAATGAGCAGTTCTTC. Full variable domain (rest looked up from reference TRBV11-3 and TRBJ2-1): EAGVVQSPRYKIIEKKQPVAFWCNPISGHNTLYWYLQNLGQGPELLIRYENEEAVDDSQLPKDRFSAERLKGVDSTLKIQPAELGDSAVYLCASSLGLGGAFYNEQFFGPGTRLTVL.

The CDR3: CASSLMLGAEKLFF. In DNA, the CDR3 is TGTGCCAGCTCACTAATGCTCGGTGCGGAAAAACTGTTTTTT. The J gene is TRBJ1-4, the V gene TRBV18, with D unresolved. Germline CDR1 is KGHSH and CDR2 is LQKENI. CDR3 length: 14 amino acids. Between the trimmed V and J ends, which lost 4 bases and 8 bases, there was a span of 14 bases.